The T cell receptor beta chain described here comes from a study of cytotoxic CD8 clonotypes in ibrutinib-treated CLL. Study overall: For this cohort, patients were approximately ten relapsed/refractory and around 15 treatment-naive, while under 18 were IGHV unmutated.

The CDR3 is made up of 16 amino acids. V lost 4 bases to trimming and J lost 6 bases; unmatched junction nucleotides: 5. Germline-derived CDR1 and CDR2 are MNHEY and SMNVEV (reference sequence). TCRdb's copy holds only in-frame clones and misses some; the assay was immunoSEQ multiplex PCR. The sample has about 140,000 clones, 60% to 80% seen once. Sample: PBMCs, taken after 12 months of ibrutinib treatment. The chain couples TRBV27 to TRBJ2-6, with 11 bases fitting TRBD1. The source of this sequence is a human donor with chronic lymphocytic leukemia. DNA for the CDR3: TGTGCCAGCAGTTCCCGGACAGGGGGCGAGGCCAACGTCCTGACTTTC. It is translated as CASSSRTGGEANVLTF.